Listed below are T cell receptor beta chains from one sample, sequenced in a study of T cell repertoires in cytomegalovirus infection. From the reads, TCRdb called clonotypes with MiXCR, one entry per CDR3 protein. The top ten hold about two fifths of the sample, which has about 470,000 distinct CDR3 sequences, about 42% seen once. Antigens of these TCRs are unknown. Sequences were derived from cultured PBMCs, sampled from culture after CMV antigen stimulation. The receptors here all came from a human donor in good health (CMV status not recorded). Some clones in this sample may be carry-over from other donors' samples. Each CDR3 is given with its conserved first and last residue. The D gene is left open where the match is weak. Clone size is not always given. Where it is, it says once, few, many or a class for expanded clones.

TRBV9	-	few	14	TRBJ1-3	TGTGCCAGCAGCGCACAGAGGGCTGGAAACACCATATATTTT	CASSAQRAGNTIYF
TRBV27	-	few	15	TRBJ1-4	TGTGCCAGCAGGGGAAGTCGGGCAGAAAATGAAAAACTGTTTTTT	CASRGSRAENEKLFF
TRBV6-6	TRBD2	once	14	TRBJ2-1	TGTGCCAGCCCGCCTAGCGGGGGTCTCAATGAGCAGTTCTTC	CASPPSGGLNEQFF
TRBV24-1	-	-	13	TRBJ2-7	TGTGCCACGGCCGGGCGAGAGCCCCCCACGGAGGACTTC	CATAGREPPTEDF
TRBV20-1	TRBD2	many	17	TRBJ2-1	TGCAGTGCCCCCGGGGGACTAGCGGGGGGGCAGTACAATGAGCAGTTCTTC	CSAPGGLAGGQYNEQFF
TRBV19	TRBD1	-	13	TRBJ2-7	TGTGCCAGTAGCCACAGGGGTCGACGGGAGCAGTACTTC	CASSHRGRREQYF
TRBV7-9	-	few	15	TRBJ2-3	TGTGCCAGCAGCTTAGTCGGGAGAGGCACAGATACGCAGTATTTT	CASSLVGRGTDTQYF
TRBV20-1	TRBD2	many	15	TRBJ2-3	TGCAGTGCGGAACCTCTAGCGGATACCACAGATACGCAGTATTTT	CSAEPLADTTDTQYF
TRBV12-3/TRBV12-4	TRBD2	-	18	TRBJ2-3	TGTGCCAGCAGTTTTCGTAGCGGGAGTTTTTATAGGACAGATACGCAGTATTTT	CASSFRSGSFYRTDTQYF
TRBV7-6	TRBD2	-	16	TRBJ2-5	TGTGCCAGCAGCCCGGTTAGCGGGAGTAGAGGGGAGACCCAGTACTTC	CASSPVSGSRGETQYF
TRBV2	TRBD1	-	13	TRBJ1-6	TGTGCCAGTGACAGGGGGCTAAATTCACCCCTCCACTTT	CASDRGLNSPLHF
TRBV19	-	once	15	TRBJ1-1	TGTGCCAGTAGTCCAGGGGTCAGGGCAGACACTGAAGCTTTCTTT	CASSPGVRADTEAFF
TRBV7-2	-	many	15	TRBJ2-2	TGTGCCAGCAGCATCCGGAGGGGTGACACCGGGGAGCTGTTTTTT	CASSIRRGDTGELFF
TRBV6-5	TRBD2	-	15	TRBJ2-5	TGTGCCAGCAGTCGAGGGACTAGGACCGAAGAGACCCAGTACTTC	CASSRGTRTEETQYF
TRBV7-2	-	once	14	TRBJ2-1	TGTGCCAGCAGCCCGGAGGGGAGTTACAATGAGCAGTTCTTC	CASSPEGSYNEQFF
TRBV7-8	-	-	14	TRBJ1-2	TGTGCCAGCAGCAACAGGGCGGGGGCGGTGGGCTACACCTTC	CASSNRAGAVGYTF
TRBV12-3/TRBV12-4	-	-	13	TRBJ2-1	TGTGCCAGCAGTTTAACGGTCTCTAGTGAGCAGTTCTTC	CASSLTVSSEQFF
TRBV28	-	-	16	TRBJ1-6	TGTGCCAGCAGTTTGGTTTCCAGCCCTAGTAATTCACCCCTCCACTTT	CASSLVSSPSNSPLHF
TRBV7-2	TRBD1	-	12	TRBJ2-4	TGTGCCAGCACCGGGGACAGCAACATTCAGTACTTC	CASTGDSNIQYF
TRBV12-3/TRBV12-4	TRBD1	few	14	TRBJ1-1	TGTGCCAGCACCCCGGGACAGGCGGACACTGAAGCTTTCTTT	CASTPGQADTEAFF
TRBV19	TRBD1	-	13	TRBJ2-5	TGTGCCACCCGACAGGGGGCGGGGGAGACCCAGTACTTC	CATRQGAGETQYF
TRBV4-1	-	-	19	TRBJ2-3	TGCGCCAGCAGCCCCTCTCGTGGGGGTTATTCTTCTAGCACAGATACGCAGTATTTT	CASSPSRGGYSSSTDTQYF